These T cell receptor beta chains were read from a single sample in a study of T-cell reconstitution after alpha-beta-depleted transplantation in children. TCRdb used MiXCR to reprocess the PCR reads, holding one entry per CDR3 protein. Among 550,000 to 600,000 distinct CDR3 sequences listed, under 30% were seen once. The sequencing used PBMCs, mostly from graft donor cells, collected 360 days after TCRalphabeta/CD19-depleted stem cell transplant. Every receptor here comes from a boy under three years old who had a stem cell transplant for acute myeloid leukemia, so the T cells may come from the graft donor. Each CDR3 is given without its conserved first and last residue.

J: TRBJ1-6; V: TRBV28; CDR3: ASSQGRHPHSPLH
J: TRBJ2-1; V: TRBV19; CDR3: ASRLTRDRAYNEQF
J: TRBJ2-1; V: TRBV4-3; CDR3: ASSQDPPQGSSYNEQF
J: TRBJ1-1; V: TRBV4-1; CDR3: ASSQPGQLVRNTEAF
J: TRBJ1-2; V: TRBV15; CDR3: ATSSLKYLGYT
J: TRBJ1-5; V: TRBV20-1; CDR3: SARRTEYQPQH
J: TRBJ2-2; V: TRBV7-9; CDR3: ASSYPLGGELF
J: TRBJ1-2; V: TRBV29-1; CDR3: STRDDSNYGYT
J: TRBJ2-1; V: TRBV6-1; CDR3: ASNPGGLADHNEQF
J: TRBJ1-1; V: TRBV20-1; CDR3: SARDGTVRNTEAF
J: TRBJ2-5; V: TRBV6-2/TRBV6-3; CDR3: ASSYWAGGRETQY
J: TRBJ1-2; V: TRBV29-1; CDR3: SVEGPSRRYT
J: TRBJ1-6; V: TRBV7-9; CDR3: ASLARQGVSPLH
J: TRBJ2-7; V: TRBV24-1; CDR3: ATSDSGPFYDQY
J: TRBJ1-1; V: TRBV20-1; CDR3: SAAGQSDWAF
J: TRBJ2-5; V: TRBV20-1; CDR3: SAWATGETQY
J: TRBJ2-1; V: TRBV3-1; CDR3: ASSQVPGRSYNEQF
J: TRBJ1-1; V: TRBV29-1; CDR3: SVDVGNTEAF
J: TRBJ2-3; V: TRBV12-3/TRBV12-4; CDR3: ASTTWLRAGGLVDTQY
J: TRBJ1-1; V: TRBV25-1; CDR3: ASQNAGYVAEAF
J: TRBJ2-5; V: TRBV5-1; CDR3: ASSLEDRAQETQY
J: TRBJ2-7; V: TRBV20-1; CDR3: SASGDVSYEQY
J: TRBJ1-1; V: TRBV29-1; CDR3: SVSPRDRVPSNTEAF
J: TRBJ2-5; V: TRBV20-1; CDR3: SAAVTAETQY
J: TRBJ1-3; V: TRBV18; CDR3: ASSPTESGNTIY